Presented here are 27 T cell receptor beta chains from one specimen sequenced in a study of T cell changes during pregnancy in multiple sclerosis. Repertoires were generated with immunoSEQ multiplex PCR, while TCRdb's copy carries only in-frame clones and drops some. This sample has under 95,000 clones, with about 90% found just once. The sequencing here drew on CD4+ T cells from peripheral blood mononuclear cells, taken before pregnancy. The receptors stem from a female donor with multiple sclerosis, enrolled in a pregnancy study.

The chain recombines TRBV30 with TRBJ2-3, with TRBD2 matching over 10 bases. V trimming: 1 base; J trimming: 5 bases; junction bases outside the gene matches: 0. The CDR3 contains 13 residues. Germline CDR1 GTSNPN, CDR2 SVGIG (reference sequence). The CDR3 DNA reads TGTGCCTGGAGTGCTAGCGGGAGAGATACGCAGTATTTT. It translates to CAWSASGRDTQYF.

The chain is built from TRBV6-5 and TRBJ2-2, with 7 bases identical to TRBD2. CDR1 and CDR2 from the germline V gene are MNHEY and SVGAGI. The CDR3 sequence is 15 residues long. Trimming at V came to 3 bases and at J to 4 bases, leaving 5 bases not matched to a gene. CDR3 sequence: CASSYRGSRTGELFF. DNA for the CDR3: TGTGCCAGCAGTTATCGCGGGAGTCGCACCGGGGAGCTGTTTTTT.

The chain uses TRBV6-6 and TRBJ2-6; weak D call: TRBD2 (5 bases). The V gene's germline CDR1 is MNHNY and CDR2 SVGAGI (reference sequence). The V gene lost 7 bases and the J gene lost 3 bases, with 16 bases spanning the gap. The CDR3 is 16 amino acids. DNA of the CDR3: TGTGCCAGCAACCCTCCGAGGGCAGGTGGGGCCAACGTCCTGACTTTC. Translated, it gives CASNPPRAGGANVLTF.

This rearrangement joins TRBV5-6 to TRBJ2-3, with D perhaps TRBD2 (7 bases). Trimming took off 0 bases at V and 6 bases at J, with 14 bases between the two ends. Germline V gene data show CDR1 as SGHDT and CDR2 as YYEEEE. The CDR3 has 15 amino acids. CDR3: CASSLVGGPKDTQYF. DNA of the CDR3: TGTGCCAGCAGCTTGGTCGGGGGGCCTAAGGATACGCAGTATTTT.

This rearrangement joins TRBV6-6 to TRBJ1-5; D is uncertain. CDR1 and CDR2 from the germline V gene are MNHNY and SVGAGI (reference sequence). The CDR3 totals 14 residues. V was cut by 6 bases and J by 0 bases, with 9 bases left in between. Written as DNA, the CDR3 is TGTGCCAGCAGCCTCAGGCTTAGCAATCAGCCCCAGCATTTT. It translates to CASSLRLSNQPQHF.

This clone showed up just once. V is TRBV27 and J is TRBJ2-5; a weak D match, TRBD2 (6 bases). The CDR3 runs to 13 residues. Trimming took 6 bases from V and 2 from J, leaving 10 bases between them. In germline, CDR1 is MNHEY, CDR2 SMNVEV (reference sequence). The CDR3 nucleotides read TGTGCCAGCAGACTCCGGGAGCAAGAGACCCAGTACTTC. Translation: CASRLREQETQYF.

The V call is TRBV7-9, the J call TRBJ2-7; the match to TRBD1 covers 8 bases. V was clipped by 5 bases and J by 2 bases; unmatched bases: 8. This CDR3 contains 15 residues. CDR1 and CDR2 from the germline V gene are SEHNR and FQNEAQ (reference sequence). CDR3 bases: TGTGCCAGCAGCGACCAGGGGGCGAAAGCCTACGAGCAGTACTTC. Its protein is CASSDQGAKAYEQYF.

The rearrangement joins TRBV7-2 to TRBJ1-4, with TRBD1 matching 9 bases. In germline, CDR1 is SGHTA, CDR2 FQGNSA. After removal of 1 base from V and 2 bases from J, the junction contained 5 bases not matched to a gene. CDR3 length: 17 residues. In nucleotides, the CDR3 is TGTGCCAGCAGCTTAGGACAGGGGGTCGGGACTAATGAAAAACTGTTTTTT. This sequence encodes CASSLGQGVGTNEKLFF.

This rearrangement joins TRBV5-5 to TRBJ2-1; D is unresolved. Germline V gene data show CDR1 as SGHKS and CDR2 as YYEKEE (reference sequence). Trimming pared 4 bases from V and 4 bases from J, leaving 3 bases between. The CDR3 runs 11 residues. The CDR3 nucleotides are TGTGCCAGCAGCCCTTACAATGAGCAGTTCTTC. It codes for CASSPYNEQFF.

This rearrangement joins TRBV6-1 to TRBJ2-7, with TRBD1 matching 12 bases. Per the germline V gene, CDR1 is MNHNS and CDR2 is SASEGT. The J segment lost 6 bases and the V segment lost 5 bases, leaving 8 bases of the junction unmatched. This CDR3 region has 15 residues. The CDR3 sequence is CASSPSGTGGAEQYF. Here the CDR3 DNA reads TGTGCCAGCAGTCCCTCCGGGACAGGGGGCGCCGAGCAGTACTTC.

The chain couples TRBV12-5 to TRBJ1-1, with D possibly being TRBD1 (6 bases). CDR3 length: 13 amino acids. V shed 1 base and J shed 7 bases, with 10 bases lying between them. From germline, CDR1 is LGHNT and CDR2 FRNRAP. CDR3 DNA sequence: TGTGCTAGTGGTTTGGCCCTACAGGGTGAAGCTTTCTTT. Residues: CASGLALQGEAFF.

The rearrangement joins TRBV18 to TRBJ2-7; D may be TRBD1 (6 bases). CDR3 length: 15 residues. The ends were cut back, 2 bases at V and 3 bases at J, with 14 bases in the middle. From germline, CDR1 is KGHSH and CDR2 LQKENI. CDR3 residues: CASSPIQGIVYEQYF. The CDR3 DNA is TGTGCCAGCTCACCAATACAGGGAATTGTCTACGAGCAGTACTTC.

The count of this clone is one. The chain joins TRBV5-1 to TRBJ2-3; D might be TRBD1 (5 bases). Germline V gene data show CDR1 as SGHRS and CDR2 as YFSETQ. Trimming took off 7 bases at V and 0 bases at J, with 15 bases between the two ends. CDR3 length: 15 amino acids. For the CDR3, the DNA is TGCGCCAGCCACAGGTACTCCACTAGCACAGATACGCAGTATTTT. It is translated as CASHRYSTSTDTQYF. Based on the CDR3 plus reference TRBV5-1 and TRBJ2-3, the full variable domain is KAGVTQTPRYLIKTRGQQVTLSCSPISGHRSVSWYQQTPGQGLQFLFEYFSETQRNKGNFPGRFSGRQFSNSRSEMNVSTLELGDSALYLCASHRYSTSTDTQYFGPGTRLTVL.

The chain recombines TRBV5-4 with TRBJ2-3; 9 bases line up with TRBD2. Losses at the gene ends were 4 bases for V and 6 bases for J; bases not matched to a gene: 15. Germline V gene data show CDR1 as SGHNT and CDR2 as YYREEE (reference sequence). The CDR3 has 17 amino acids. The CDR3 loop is CASSPDSGLAYGDTQYF. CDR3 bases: TGTGCCAGCAGCCCTGATTCGGGACTAGCCTATGGGGATACGCAGTATTTT.

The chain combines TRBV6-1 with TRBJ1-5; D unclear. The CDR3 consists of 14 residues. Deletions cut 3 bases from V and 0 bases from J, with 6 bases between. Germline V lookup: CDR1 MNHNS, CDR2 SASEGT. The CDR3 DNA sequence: TGTGCCAGCAGTGACCGGGTTAGCAATCAGCCCCAGCATTTT. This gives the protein CASSDRVSNQPQHF.

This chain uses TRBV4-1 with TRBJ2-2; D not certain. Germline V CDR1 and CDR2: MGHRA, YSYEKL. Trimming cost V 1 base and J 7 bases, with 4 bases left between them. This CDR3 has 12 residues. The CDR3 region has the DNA TGCGCCAGCAGCCAAGTTAGCGGGGAGCTGTTTTTT. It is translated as CASSQVSGELFF.

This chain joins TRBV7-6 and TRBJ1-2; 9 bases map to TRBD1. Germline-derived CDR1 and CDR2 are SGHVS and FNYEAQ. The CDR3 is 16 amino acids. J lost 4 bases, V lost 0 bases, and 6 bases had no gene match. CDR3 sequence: CASSLARQGDSYGYTF. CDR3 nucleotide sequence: TGTGCCAGCAGCTTAGCCCGACAGGGGGATAGCTATGGCTACACCTTC.

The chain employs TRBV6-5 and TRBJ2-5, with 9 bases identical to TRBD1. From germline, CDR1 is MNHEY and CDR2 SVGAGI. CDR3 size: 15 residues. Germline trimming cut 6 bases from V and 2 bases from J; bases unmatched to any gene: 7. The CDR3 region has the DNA TGTGCCAGCAGACGCGAGGACAGGGGACAAGAGACCCAGTACTTC. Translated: CASRREDRGQETQYF.

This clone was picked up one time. For the CDR3, the DNA is TGCGCCAGCAGCCAAGGGGGGGGGAACTATGGCTACACCTTC. It encodes CASSQGGGNYGYTF. The chain employs TRBV4-3 and TRBJ1-2; possible D gene TRBD1, 5 bases. Germline loops: CDR1 LGHNA, CDR2 YSLEER. Trimming removed 1 base at V and 2 bases at J, with 8 bases between. The CDR3 has 14 amino acids.

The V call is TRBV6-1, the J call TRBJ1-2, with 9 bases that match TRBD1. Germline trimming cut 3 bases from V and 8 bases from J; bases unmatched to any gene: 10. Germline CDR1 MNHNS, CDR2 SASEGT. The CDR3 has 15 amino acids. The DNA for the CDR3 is TGTGCCAGCAGTGAGGGGACAGGGAGAGGAAGGGGCTACACCTTC. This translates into CASSEGTGRGRGYTF.

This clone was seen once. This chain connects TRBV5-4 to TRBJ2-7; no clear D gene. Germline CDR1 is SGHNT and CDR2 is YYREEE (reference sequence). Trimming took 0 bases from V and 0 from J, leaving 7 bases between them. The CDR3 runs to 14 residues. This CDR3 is CASSLGPISYEQYF. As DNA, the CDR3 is TGTGCCAGCAGCTTGGGGCCGATCTCCTACGAGCAGTACTTC. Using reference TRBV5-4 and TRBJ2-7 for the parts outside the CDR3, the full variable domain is ETGVTQSPTHLIKTRGQQVTLRCSSQSGHNTVSWYQQALGQGPQFIFQYYREEENGRGNFPPRFSGLQFPNYSSELNVNALELDDSALYLCASSLGPISYEQYFGPGTRLTVT.

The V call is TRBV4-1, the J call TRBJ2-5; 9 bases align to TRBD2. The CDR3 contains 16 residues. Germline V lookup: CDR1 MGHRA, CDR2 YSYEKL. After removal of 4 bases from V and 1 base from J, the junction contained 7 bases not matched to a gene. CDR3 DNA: TGCGCCAGCAGCCCTTTAGCGGGGGTGACCCAAGAGACCCAGTACTTC. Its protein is CASSPLAGVTQETQYF.

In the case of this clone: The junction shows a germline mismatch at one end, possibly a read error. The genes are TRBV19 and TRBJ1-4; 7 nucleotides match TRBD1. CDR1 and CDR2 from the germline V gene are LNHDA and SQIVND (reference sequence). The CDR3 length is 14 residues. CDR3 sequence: CASSIGGQNGKLFF. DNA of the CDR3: TGTGCCAGTAGTATTGGGGGACAGAATGGAAAACTGTTTTTT.

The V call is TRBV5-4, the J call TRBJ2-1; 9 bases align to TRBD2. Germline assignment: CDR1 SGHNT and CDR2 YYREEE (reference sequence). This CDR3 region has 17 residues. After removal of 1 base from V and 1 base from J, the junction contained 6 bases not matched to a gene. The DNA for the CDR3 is TGTGCCAGCAGCTTGCGTCGGAGCGGGGGGTCCTACAATGAGCAGTTCTTC. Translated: CASSLRRSGGSYNEQFF.

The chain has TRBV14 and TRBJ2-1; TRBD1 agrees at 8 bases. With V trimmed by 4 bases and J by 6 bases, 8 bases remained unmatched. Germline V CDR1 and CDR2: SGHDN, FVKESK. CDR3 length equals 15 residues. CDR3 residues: CASSRGQGIRNEQFF. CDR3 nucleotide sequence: TGTGCCAGCAGCCGAGGACAGGGTATACGCAATGAGCAGTTCTTC.

CDR3 nucleotides: TGTGCCAGCTCACCAACAGGGGGCGAAGGAGCTTTCTTT. Its translation: CASSPTGGEGAFF. V usage is TRBV18 and J usage is TRBJ1-1; 9 bases fit TRBD1. The junction had 5 bases not matched to a gene; V was cut back by 2 bases and J by 10 bases. In germline, CDR1 is KGHSH, CDR2 LQKENI. The CDR3 runs to 13 residues.

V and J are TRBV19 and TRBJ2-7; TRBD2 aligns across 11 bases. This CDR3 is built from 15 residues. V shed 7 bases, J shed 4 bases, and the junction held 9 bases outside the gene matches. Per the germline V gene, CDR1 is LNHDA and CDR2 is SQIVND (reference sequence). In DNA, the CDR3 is TGTGCCAGTACCCCATCCGCTAGCGGGGGGTACGAGCAGTACTTC. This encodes CASTPSASGGYEQYF. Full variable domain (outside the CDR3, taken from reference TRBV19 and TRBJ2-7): DGGITQSPKYLFRKEGQNVTLSCEQNLNHDAMYWYRQDPGQGLRLIYYSQIVNDFQKGDIAEGYSVSREKKESFPLTVTSAQKNPTAFYLCASTPSASGGYEQYFGPGTRLTVT.